The next 2 T cell receptor beta chains were all read from a single sample in a study of blood T cell repertoires in COVID-19. Here immunoSEQ multiplex PCR was the method, and the copy in TCRdb shows in-frame clones only, minus some. Of just under 90,000 clones listed, 72% are singletons. What was sequenced was peripheral blood. The receptors were sampled from an elderly woman with acute or convalescent COVID-19.

This chain connects TRBV11-1 to TRBJ1-1; possible D gene TRBD1, 5 bases. Germline CDR1 and CDR2: SGHAT and FQDESV (reference sequence). Trimming removed 4 bases at V and 4 bases at J, with 10 bases between. The CDR3 is made up of 13 amino acids. The CDR3 reads CASSSGHGTEAFF. CDR3 in DNA: TGTGCCAGCAGCTCCGGACATGGCACTGAAGCTTTCTTT.

About this clone: A junction end diverges from the germline sequence, so it may reflect a read error. V and J are TRBV5-7 and TRBJ1-5; the match to TRBD1 covers 7 bases. TRBV5-7 is annotated as an ORF whose role is uncertain. There are 18 residues in the CDR3. In DNA, the CDR3 is TGTGCCAGCAGCTCTAGAAATGGAGGACAGGCGTATCAATCAGCCCCAGCATTT. It translates to CASSSRNGGQAYQSAPAF.